Included here is one TCR beta chain sequence, with context. Its specificity is unknown. A read error may account for a junction end that differs from germline. The sample has other DNA sequences that encode this CDR3 too. This nonspecific control used anti-CD3/anti-CD28 bead stimulation of CD4+ T cells. Responding CD4+ T cells were sorted by upregulation of both CD40 ligand and CD69. CD8-depleted PBMCs were stimulated 18 hours with anti-CD28/CD49d costimulation, CD40-blocking antibody and enfuvirtide. The CDR3 length is 14 residues. In germline, CDR1 is LNHDA, CDR2 SQIVND (reference sequence). Sequencing used immunoSEQ version 4 in survey mode. Template was genomic DNA at about 9.8 ng/uL, with up to roughly 1 ug used per sample. Sequenced by immunoSEQ multiplex PCR; TCRdb stores in-frame clones only, minus some. Among tens of thousands of clones listed, roughly 90% were seen once. The data were obtained in a study of persistence of HIV-infected CD4 T cells. Study summary: Donors had been on suppressive ART for a median of 8 years. General study results and limits: TCRbeta richness was lower in CMV- and Gag-responding cells than in anti-CD3/anti-CD28-responding cells.

The rearrangement links TRBV19 to TRBJ1-4; the D gene is possibly TRBD1 (5 bases). The sample here was CD4+ T cells sorted from PBMCs after approximately 19-hour stimulation, taken from a patient who received antiretroviral therapy. The clonotype comes from an adult woman with HIV who was CMV-seropositive. CDR3 in amino acids: CASTDWGANEKLFF. CDR3 in DNA: TGTGCTAGTACCGACTGGGGGGCTAATGAAAAACTGTTTTTT.